The 7 T cell receptor beta chains listed next were all sequenced from one sample in a study of T cell responses to AZD1222 COVID-19 vaccine. The data were produced by immunoSEQ multiplex PCR, yet TCRdb's version contains in-frame clones alone and is incomplete. Among 95,000 to 150,000 clones listed, roughly 84% were seen once. The starting material was peripheral blood, obtained 28 days after the second AZD1222 dose. These receptors originate from an adult who received the AZD1222 COVID-19 vaccine.

Details on this clone: A junction boundary mismatches the germline segment, possibly from a read error. The rearrangement joins TRBV28 to TRBJ1-5; tentatively, D is TRBD1 (6 bases). Germline CDR1 reads MDHEN; CDR2 reads SYDVKM. This CDR3 region has 18 residues. The CDR3 region is CASSLGGLGRASDQPQHF. In DNA form, the CDR3 reads TGTGCCAGCAGTTTGGGGGGCTTGGGCAGGGCTAGCGATCAGCCCCAGCATTTT.

The chain is built from TRBV6-2 or TRBV6-3 and TRBJ2-1; 10 bases agree with TRBD1. The CDR3 totals 15 residues. Per the germline V gene, CDR1 is MNHEY and CDR2 is SVGEGT. Trimming cost V 6 bases and J 5 bases; bases outside gene matches: 7. The CDR3 region is CASSQTGGINNEQFF. The CDR3 DNA reads TGTGCCAGCAGCCAGACAGGGGGCATCAACAATGAGCAGTTCTTC.

This chain joins TRBV29-1 and TRBJ1-1; D perhaps matches TRBD1 (6 bases). The CDR3 is 15 residues long. V gave up 4 bases and J gave up 5 bases, with 20 bases separating them. Germline lookup yields CDR1 SQVTM and CDR2 ANQGSEA. The CDR3 sequence: CSVAGVGGAGTEAFF. For the CDR3, the DNA is TGCAGCGTTGCAGGGGTCGGGGGGGCAGGAACTGAAGCTTTCTTT.

This clone was seen a handful of times. The rearrangement links TRBV28 to TRBJ1-5; possibly TRBD1 for D (5 bases). The CDR3 extends over 10 amino acids. The ends were cut back, 3 bases at V and 16 bases at J, with 10 bases in the middle. The germline V gene encodes CDR1 MDHEN and CDR2 SYDVKM. CDR3 loop: CASSFLDTHF. The CDR3, as DNA: TGTGCCAGCAGTTTTCTGGACACACATTTT. The variable domain in full, with the rest retrieved from reference TRBV28 and TRBJ1-5, is DVKVTQSSRYLVKRTGEKVFLECVQDMDHENMFWYRQDPGLGLRLIYFSYDVKMKEKGDIPEGYSVSREKKERFSLILESASTNQTSMYLCASSFLDTHFGDGTRLSIL.

The chain joins TRBV24-1 to TRBJ2-7; tentative D call: TRBD1 (5 bases). The V gene lost 5 bases and the J gene lost 3 bases, with 10 bases spanning the gap. Germline V gene sequence: CDR1 KGHDR, CDR2 SFDVKD. The CDR3 runs to 13 residues. The CDR3: CATSAGPSYEQYF. DNA for the CDR3: TGTGCCACCAGTGCAGGGCCCAGCTACGAGCAGTACTTC.

The sample holds one count of this clone. The chain uses TRBV28 and TRBJ2-7; no reliable D call. CDR1 and CDR2 from the germline V gene are MDHEN and SYDVKM. V was pared by 5 bases and J by 2 bases, with 16 bases between. There are 15 residues in the CDR3. This chain's CDR3 is CASSPLRILPYEQYF. The CDR3 DNA reads TGTGCCAGCAGTCCCCTCCGGATTCTCCCCTACGAGCAGTACTTC.

The chain has TRBV7-2 and TRBJ2-1; D is ambiguous. V gave up 7 bases and J gave up 4 bases, with 11 bases separating them. Germline lookup yields CDR1 SGHTA and CDR2 FQGNSA. The CDR3 sequence is 13 residues long. The CDR3 here is CASTPTRYNEQFF. The CDR3 bases are TGTGCCAGCACCCCGACCCGATACAATGAGCAGTTCTTC.